This T cell receptor beta chain was retrieved from a study of PD-1 blockade in classical Hodgkin lymphoma. Whole-study findings and limits: Individuals initiating nivolumab under 1 year after ASCT were excluded.

A remark on this clone: The target antigen is unknown.

TCRdb's copy holds only in-frame clones and misses some; the assay was immunoSEQ multiplex PCR. The repertoire holds roughly 40,000 clones, with around 71% as singletons. Each patient's relapse followed autologous stem cell transplantation, and brentuximab vedotin exposure varied. CDR3 length: 13 residues. Trimming pared 6 bases from V and 5 bases from J, leaving 11 bases between. In germline, CDR1 is MNHNY, CDR2 SVGAGI (reference sequence). The TCR originated in a human donor with classical Hodgkin lymphoma. The sequenced sample was peripheral blood mononuclear cells (PBMCs), obtained at baseline. The chain employs TRBV6-6 and TRBJ1-5; TRBD1 might be the D (5 bases). The CDR3 sequence: CASSPQGYQPQHF. In nucleotides, the CDR3 is TGTGCCAGCAGCCCCCAGGGTTATCAGCCCCAGCATTTT.